Each of the 8 T cell receptor beta chains below was sequenced from the same sample in a study of T cells after yellow fever vaccination. MiXCR was run by TCRdb on the 5' RACE reads, yielding one entry per CDR3 protein. The repertoire has some 220,000 distinct CDR3 sequences, 2.5% to 3.5% of them found once; the top ten carry approximately 3%. Material: CD4+ T cells sorted from PBMCs, obtained 10 days after the yellow fever booster vaccination. Receptor source: a man younger than 35 who received the YFV17D yellow fever vaccine.

This clonotype was counted many times. The chain uses TRBV5-1 and TRBJ2-5; tentative D call: TRBD1 (5 bases). The CDR3 totals 15 residues. Trimming removed 0 bases at V and 4 bases at J, with 13 bases between. Per the germline V gene, CDR1 is SGHRS and CDR2 is YFSETQ. The CDR3 nucleotides read TGCGCCAGCAGCTTGGGGGGCTCTGGTGGAGAGACCCAGTACTTC. It is translated as CASSLGGSGGETQYF.

The rearrangement links TRBV7-6 to TRBJ1-5; D unclear. The V and J ends lost 5 bases and 0 bases respectively, with 20 bases between them. Per the germline V gene, CDR1 is SGHVS and CDR2 is FNYEAQ. CDR3 length: 18 residues. CDR3 protein: CASSQTFGQSYSNQPQHF. CDR3 coding DNA: TGTGCCAGCAGCCAGACCTTTGGGCAGAGCTATAGCAATCAGCCCCAGCATTTT.

The table lists this clonotype with a few counts. The V gene is TRBV7-9, the J gene TRBJ2-1; 12 bases align to TRBD2. Unmatched junction bases numbered 16, after V lost 5 bases and J lost 5 bases. This CDR3 is 19 amino acids long. Germline CDR1 SEHNR, CDR2 FQNEAQ (reference sequence). CDR3 residues: CASSIIPGLAGPVDNEQFF. In nucleotides, the CDR3 is TGTGCCAGCAGCATTATTCCCGGACTAGCGGGGCCGGTAGACAATGAGCAGTTCTTC.

The chain joins TRBV6-2 or TRBV6-3 to TRBJ2-3, with 7 nucleotides matching TRBD1. The CDR3 is 18 amino acids. The germline V gene encodes CDR1 MNHEY and CDR2 SVGEGT. V lost 5 bases, J lost 1 base, and 15 bases stayed unmatched. Here the CDR3 reads CASSRRTGTWNRTDTQYF. The CDR3 DNA is TGTGCCAGCAGTCGCAGGACAGGTACCTGGAATCGCACAGATACGCAGTATTTT.

V and J are TRBV20-1 and TRBJ2-5; D is possibly TRBD1 (6 bases). This CDR3 is 13 amino acids long. Germline-derived CDR1 and CDR2 are DFQATT and SNEGSKA (reference sequence). V gave up 1 base and J gave up 5 bases, with 11 bases separating them. CDR3 DNA sequence: TGCAGTGCTAGAGGGGGACAACCGGAGACCCAGTACTTC. Translation: CSARGGQPETQYF.

This chain uses TRBV18 with TRBJ1-1; perhaps TRBD1 as D (6 bases). From germline, CDR1 is KGHSH and CDR2 LQKENI. The CDR3 consists of 15 residues. The V and J ends lost 4 bases and 5 bases respectively, with 17 bases between them. The CDR3 loop reads CASSLIRGGGTEAFF. CDR3 nucleotide sequence: TGTGCCAGCTCACTTATCAGGGGTGGTGGGACTGAAGCTTTCTTT.

The chain is built from TRBV13 and TRBJ1-1; 8 positions agree with TRBD1. V lost 4 bases and J lost 1; bases outside the gene matches: 8. This CDR3 has 16 residues. From germline, CDR1 is PRHDT and CDR2 FYEKMQ (reference sequence). CDR3 nucleotide sequence: TGTGCCAGCAGCTCGCGTCCCGGGACAGGGAACACTGAAGCTTTCTTT. Residues: CASSSRPGTGNTEAFF.

This clonotype showed up just a few times. The chain carries TRBV20-1 and TRBJ1-1; no reliable D call. CDR1 and CDR2 from the germline V gene are DFQATT and SNEGSKA (reference sequence). V lost 0 bases to trimming and J lost 5 bases, with 13 bases between them. CDR3 length: 14 amino acids. DNA for the CDR3: TGCAGTGCTAGAGATGGCAGGCGGGGAACTGAAGCTTTCTTT. Protein sequence: CSARDGRRGTEAFF.